This passage covers 19 T cell receptor beta chains from one sample sequenced in a study of OX40 agonist ivuxolimab in advanced cancers. Assay used: immunoSEQ multiplex PCR; TCRdb lists only in-frame clones, some missing. The data contain about 64,000 clones, around four fifths of them singletons. The sample in question was CD4+ or CD8+ T cells sorted from blood, obtained in a trial of the OX40 agonist ivuxolimab. The receptors come from an adult with an advanced solid tumor such as melanoma, head and neck, liver or kidney cancer.

This chain uses TRBV19 with TRBJ2-2; perhaps TRBD1 as D (6 bases). The CDR3 covers 14 residues. Germline CDR1 reads LNHDA; CDR2 reads SQIVND (reference sequence). Trimming left V 7 bases short and J 0 bases short, with 9 bases between. CDR3: CASIGQSNTGELFF. The CDR3 region has the DNA TGTGCCAGTATTGGACAGTCGAACACCGGGGAGCTGTTTTTT. The full variable domain, its missing parts supplied by reference TRBV19 and TRBJ2-2, is DGGITQSPKYLFRKEGQNVTLSCEQNLNHDAMYWYRQDPGQGLRLIYYSQIVNDFQKGDIAEGYSVSREKKESFPLTVTSAQKNPTAFYLCASIGQSNTGELFFGEGSRLTVL.

V usage is TRBV5-1 and J usage is TRBJ2-1; TRBD1 matches at 8 bases. Trimming removed 7 bases from V and 7 bases from J; junction bases left unmatched: 7. From germline, CDR1 is SGHRS and CDR2 YFSETQ. This CDR3 has 13 residues. CDR3 loop: CASARDRQNEQFF. In nucleotides, the CDR3 is TGCGCCAGCGCCCGGGACAGGCAAAATGAGCAGTTCTTC.

The chain has TRBV4-1 and TRBJ1-3, with D possibly being TRBD1 (5 bases). This CDR3 is 14 amino acids long. The V gene lost 3 bases and the J gene lost 3 bases, with 9 bases spanning the gap. Germline CDR1 reads MGHRA; CDR2 reads YSYEKL. CDR3 bases: TGCGCCAGCAGCCAGGCCCAGGGTGGAAACACCATATATTTT. Translated, it gives CASSQAQGGNTIYF.

The CDR3 loop is CASSLAPAGLSYEQYF. The CDR3 coding sequence is TGCGCCAGCAGCTTGGCCCCAGCGGGACTTTCTTACGAGCAGTACTTC. The V and J genes are TRBV5-1 and TRBJ2-7; 7 bases map to TRBD2. The germline CDR1 and CDR2 sequences are SGHRS and YFSETQ. V trimming: 0 bases; J trimming: 4 bases; junction bases outside the gene matches: 10. CDR3 size: 16 residues.

The chain combines TRBV30 with TRBJ1-5; a weak D match, TRBD1 (5 bases). Germline V CDR1 and CDR2: GTSNPN, SVGIG (reference sequence). The CDR3 is 18 residues long. Trimming cost V 3 bases and J 4 bases, with 25 bases left between them. Here the CDR3 reads CAWSPPGRAVKRNQPQHF. In DNA, the CDR3 is TGTGCCTGGAGCCCACCGGGCAGGGCAGTGAAAAGGAATCAGCCCCAGCATTTT.

This clone was counted a few times. The rearrangement links TRBV7-6 to TRBJ2-1; TRBD2 matches at 16 bases. The ends lost 5 bases at V and 9 bases at J; junction bases unmatched: 7. Germline CDR1 SGHVS, CDR2 FNYEAQ. The CDR3 length is 16 residues. CDR3: CASSPGLAGGRVEQFF. CDR3 DNA sequence: TGTGCCAGCAGCCCGGGACTAGCGGGAGGGCGGGTTGAGCAGTTCTTC.

The gene calls are TRBV7-2 and TRBJ2-7; TRBD1 is a possible D gene (5 bases). The germline V gene encodes CDR1 SGHTA and CDR2 FQGNSA. CDR3 length: 15 amino acids. Trimming removed 3 bases at V and 2 bases at J, with 14 bases between. The CDR3 reads CASSFFPGIPYEQYF. The CDR3 DNA follows: TGTGCCAGCAGCTTTTTCCCAGGGATCCCCTACGAGCAGTACTTC. The full variable domain, completed using reference TRBV7-2 and TRBJ2-7, is GAGVSQSPSNKVTEKGKDVELRCDPISGHTALYWYRQSLGQGLEFLIYFQGNSAPDKSGLPSDRFSAERTGGSVSTLTIQRTQQEDSAVYLCASSFFPGIPYEQYFGPGTRLTVT.

V and J are TRBV28 and TRBJ1-5; D may be TRBD1 (5 bases). This CDR3 spans 12 amino acids. With 11 bases removed from V and 2 bases from J, the gap between germline ends came to 10 bases. Germline V gene sequence: CDR1 MDHEN, CDR2 SYDVKM. The CDR3 loop reads CAGGVGNQPQHF. The DNA for the CDR3 is TGTGCCGGGGGGGTGGGCAATCAGCCCCAGCATTTT.

The chain joins TRBV29-1 to TRBJ2-5, with 10 bases aligning to TRBD1. The last part of the DNA fits TRBJ2-7 better; the J call may be wrong. This CDR3 comprises 12 residues. Germline CDR1 SQVTM, CDR2 ANQGSEA. CDR3 sequence: CSVGQGNHEQYF. The DNA for the CDR3 is TGCAGCGTGGGACAGGGGAACCACGAGCAGTACTTC.

J is TRBJ1-1 and V is TRBV7-2; D is undetermined. The CDR3 runs to 15 residues. V lost 1 base and J lost 5, with 14 bases in between. Germline lookup yields CDR1 SGHTA and CDR2 FQGNSA. The CDR3 protein is CASSLGIGGGTEAFF. DNA for the CDR3: TGTGCCAGCAGCTTAGGTATTGGCGGTGGGACTGAAGCTTTCTTT.

As concerns this clone: The sample has other DNA sequences that encode this CDR3 too. The chain has TRBV6-6 and TRBJ2-7, with 7 bases that match TRBD1. The CDR3 contains 15 residues. From germline, CDR1 is MNHNY and CDR2 SVGAGI (reference sequence). V lost 7 bases and J lost 2; bases outside the gene matches: 11. CDR3 protein: CASNLRGDRAYEQYF. The CDR3 coding sequence is TGTGCCAGCAACTTACGTGGGGACAGAGCCTACGAGCAGTACTTC.

The rearrangement joins TRBV5-4 to TRBJ2-3; 10 positions match TRBD2. Germline loops: CDR1 SGHNT, CDR2 YYREEE (reference sequence). Trimming took 2 bases from V and 2 from J; bases not matched to a gene: 5. The CDR3 sequence is 16 residues long. CDR3 sequence reads: CASSLRTSGSTDTQYF. The CDR3, as DNA: TGTGCCAGCAGCTTAAGGACTAGCGGATCCACAGATACGCAGTATTTT. The full variable domain, its missing parts supplied by reference TRBV5-4 and TRBJ2-3, is ETGVTQSPTHLIKTRGQQVTLRCSSQSGHNTVSWYQQALGQGPQFIFQYYREEENGRGNFPPRFSGLQFPNYSSELNVNALELDDSALYLCASSLRTSGSTDTQYFGPGTRLTVL.

The rearrangement uses TRBV30 and TRBJ2-5, with D perhaps TRBD2 (5 bases). The end of the DNA aligns better with TRBJ2-7, so the J call may be wrong. Per the germline V gene, CDR1 is GTSNPN and CDR2 is SVGIG (reference sequence). The CDR3 totals 16 residues. The CDR3 coding sequence is TGTGCCTGGAGTTCCCATCGGGCGGGTCAGAAATACGAGCAGTACTTC. It codes for CAWSSHRAGQKYEQYF.

The J gene is TRBJ1-6, the V gene TRBV7-9; TRBD1 aligns across 8 bases. The germline V gene has CDR1 SEHNR and CDR2 FQNEAQ (reference sequence). The CDR3 sequence is 17 residues long. The trim removed 7 bases at V and 10 bases at J, leaving 18 bases unmatched. CDR3 DNA sequence: TGTGCCAGCACCTCCGCCACCAGGGGGCGCGTGGACTCACCCCTCCACTTT. Protein product: CASTSATRGRVDSPLHF.

The gene calls are TRBV10-2 and TRBJ2-1, with TRBD2 matching over 8 bases. This CDR3 is built from 16 residues. V shed 3 bases, J shed 3 bases, and the junction held 7 bases outside the gene matches. Germline CDR1 reads WSHSY; CDR2 reads SAAADI. CDR3: CASSEWAGGRYNEQFF. For the CDR3, the DNA is TGCGCCAGCAGTGAATGGGCGGGGGGACGCTACAATGAGCAGTTCTTC.

The J gene is TRBJ1-2, the V gene TRBV18, with D possibly being TRBD1 (5 bases). V was pared by 0 bases and J by 3 bases, with 8 bases between. There are 14 residues in the CDR3. Germline CDR1 and CDR2: KGHSH and LQKENI. CDR3 sequence: CASSPPSRDYGYTF. For the CDR3, the DNA is TGTGCCAGCTCACCACCCTCCAGGGACTATGGCTACACCTTC. Variable domain in full (rest from reference TRBV18 and TRBJ1-2): NAGVMQNPRHLVRRRGQEARLRCSPMKGHSHVYWYRQLPEEGLKFMVYLQKENIIDESGMPKERFSAEFPKEGPSILRIQQVVRGDSAAYFCASSPPSRDYGYTFGSGTRLTVV.

CDR3 sequence: CASSLVFSQDSYEQYF. The CDR3 bases are TGTGCCAGCAGCTTAGTATTTAGCCAGGACTCCTACGAGCAGTACTTC. V is TRBV7-6 and J is TRBJ2-7; D is unclear. Germline V gene lookup returns CDR1 SGHVS and CDR2 FNYEAQ. This CDR3 region has 16 residues. The V gene lost 1 base and the J gene lost 0 bases, with 13 bases spanning the gap.

This rearrangement joins TRBV19 to TRBJ1-1; D is possibly TRBD1 (6 bases). The CDR3 sequence is 14 residues long. Germline V gene lookup returns CDR1 LNHDA and CDR2 SQIVND (reference sequence). Trimming stripped 6 bases from V and 0 bases from J, with 11 bases between. For the CDR3, the DNA is TGTGCCAGTAGGACAGGACCTTTGAACACTGAAGCTTTCTTT. Its protein is CASRTGPLNTEAFF.

The chain uses TRBV28 and TRBJ1-1; no clear D gene. There are 12 residues in the CDR3. Trimming took 5 bases from V and 1 from J, leaving 5 bases between them. The germline gives CDR1 MDHEN, CDR2 SYDVKM. The DNA of the CDR3 is TGTGCCAGCAGTCTACAGAACACTGAAGCTTTCTTT. It translates to CASSLQNTEAFF.